What follows are 6 T cell receptor beta chains derived from one specimen sequenced in a study of blood T cell repertoires in COVID-19. Libraries were prepared by immunoSEQ multiplex PCR; TCRdb keeps only in-frame clonotypes and omits some of them. This table has about 210,000 clones, about 91% appearing once. Material for sequencing was PBMCs or T cells enriched from blood (not recorded which). The receptors here all came from a man aged 18 to 30 with acute COVID-19.

V usage is TRBV7-2 and J usage is TRBJ1-4; 11 nucleotides agree with TRBD1. Germline CDR1 SGHTA, CDR2 FQGNSA. The V gene end was trimmed by 5 bases and the J gene end by 8 bases; junction bases not matched to a gene: 13. This CDR3 spans 17 amino acids. DNA of the CDR3: TGTGCCAGCAGCCACCGGGGACAGGGGGACGTAGAAGAAAAACTGTTTTTT. Translating it yields CASSHRGQGDVEEKLFF. Full variable domain (remainder filled in from reference TRBV7-2 and TRBJ1-4): GAGVSQSPSNKVTEKGKDVELRCDPISGHTALYWYRQSLGQGLEFLIYFQGNSAPDKSGLPSDRFSAERTGGSVSTLTIQRTQQEDSAVYLCASSHRGQGDVEEKLFFGSGTQLSVL.

This rearrangement joins TRBV7-9 to TRBJ1-2; 7 positions agree with TRBD1. The CDR3 is 14 amino acids. Trimming removed 3 bases from V and 3 bases from J; junction bases left unmatched: 4. Germline V CDR1 and CDR2: SEHNR, FQNEAQ (reference sequence). Here the CDR3 reads CASSFQDRDYGYTF. The CDR3 coding sequence is TGTGCCAGCAGCTTCCAAGACAGGGACTATGGCTACACCTTC.

V gene TRBV27 combines with J gene TRBJ2-5; 9 bases are shared with TRBD2. The ends lost 6 bases at V and 5 bases at J; junction bases unmatched: 7. CDR3 length: 14 residues. Germline loops: CDR1 MNHEY, CDR2 SMNVEV (reference sequence). The CDR3 DNA reads as TGTGCCAGCAGCTTTAGCGGGAGCGGGGAGACCCAGTACTTC. It specifies CASSFSGSGETQYF.

This sequence joins TRBV7-6 and TRBJ2-2; 7 bases fit TRBD2. CDR1 is SGHVS and CDR2 is FNYEAQ in the germline V gene. The CDR3 spans 15 residues. V lost 5 bases, J lost 5 bases, and 8 bases stayed unmatched. The CDR3 spells CASSPLGGGTGELFF. The DNA of the CDR3 is TGTGCCAGCAGCCCGCTCGGGGGAGGGACCGGGGAGCTGTTTTTT.

V gene TRBV6-5 combines with J gene TRBJ2-1; 8 nucleotides match TRBD2. Unmatched junction bases numbered 5, after V lost 7 bases and J lost 3 bases. Per the germline V gene, CDR1 is MNHEY and CDR2 is SVGAGI. The CDR3 length is 14 residues. The CDR3 protein is CASMQREIYNEQFF. In DNA, the CDR3 is TGTGCCAGCATGCAGCGGGAGATCTACAATGAGCAGTTCTTC.

V and J are TRBV5-1 and TRBJ2-1, with 7 nucleotides matching TRBD2. J lost 8 bases, V lost 0 bases, and 11 bases had no gene match. The CDR3 consists of 16 residues. CDR1 and CDR2 from the germline V gene are SGHRS and YFSETQ. The CDR3 DNA sequence: TGCGCCAGCAGCTTGGCCGGGGGAGGGAAGGTGGATGAGCAGTTCTTC. Translating it yields CASSLAGGGKVDEQFF.